One T cell receptor beta chain is described in this entry. Its antigen is unknown. Base qualities are missing; no much larger clone stands one base away. The sample comes from a study of Ad26.COV2.S vaccination and SARS-CoV-2 variants (dated by TCRdb to about 2021). For context, the study as a whole: Vaccine-arm donors were drawn from COV1001, a multicentre, randomized, double-blind, placebo-controlled phase I-IIa trial of Ad26.COV2.S in healthy adults. Dosing of Ad26.COV2.S was intramuscular, at either 5x10^10 or 1x10^11 viral particles, delivered as one shot or as two shots spaced 56 days apart. TCRbeta repertoire sequencing served as the tool for gauging how specific and how broad the SARS-CoV-2-reactive T cell receptors were following Ad26.COV2.S vaccination. The TCR-sequenced set comprised about 30 samples: around 20 Ad26.COV2.S vaccine recipients, 5 placebo recipients and 8 SARS-CoV-2 convalescent individuals. Participants in the trial were split at random into five groups of five each, receiving low-dose or high-dose Ad26.COV2.S once or twice, or else placebo on both occasions. Blinding of investigators to trial group allocation was maintained during experiments and outcome assessment. Results the study describes overall, beyond this receptor: Compared with placebo recipients, Ad26.COV2.S recipients showed higher spike-specific TCR breadth (P = 0.0014). Vaccine and placebo recipients had comparable non-spike TCR breadth, which fits with the vaccine containing only spike. The study lacked the statistical power to compare responses across vaccine doses or regimens. After vaccination, spike-specific CD8+ and CD4+ T cell responses were reported to show substantial breadth. According to the authors, total T cell responses may have been underestimated by the TCR breadth and depth analyses.

The immunoSEQ Assay was the method used to sequence TCRbeta CDR3 regions. After extraction, genomic DNA underwent amplification by bias-controlled multiplex PCR, followed by high-throughput sequencing. The study's processing was this. To quantify the absolute abundance of each unique TCRbeta CDR3 region, sequences were collapsed and filtered. T cell fraction was estimated by normalizing TCRbeta template counts to usable DNA, which was measured by amplifying reference genes present in all nucleated cells. Repertoire TCRs were annotated as SARS-CoV-2-specific by exact matching of V gene, CDR3 amino acid sequence and J gene to a known reactive TCR set. MIRA supplied the reference SARS-CoV-2 TCR set, which was filtered for enrichment in COVID-19-positive ImmuneCODE repertoires so that public or cross-reactive TCRs were removed. Using the MIRA antigens, annotated TCRs were further analysed by specific ORF or by position within an ORF. Breadth was defined as the number of annotated unique rearrangements divided by the total number of unique productive rearrangements, and depth was defined as the summed frequency of the annotated unique rearrangements. Two-sided Wilcoxon rank-sum tests were used to compare TCR breadth between groups. The source is immuneACCESS, and TCRdb retained only in-frame sequences with V and J called. Part of the clones is not carried over; for the studies checked, unresolved V genes explain less than half of this, and the remainder is unexplained. Clone size and the V and J calls come from that table; the DNA yielded D and trimming. Counted in this sample were about 320,000 clones; around 84% of them appeared once. The top ten clonotypes cover approximately 2% of the sample.

What this sample's treatment or condition label stands for: roughly 20 received Ad26.COV2.S at low or high dose, single or two shots; about 5 received placebo; per-sample allocation not given. For vaccine and placebo recipients, repertoires were sequenced using samples collected on day 63 after the first injection. In Cohort 1b, about two dozen adults aged 18-55 years were enrolled at a single site in Boston, USA, between 29 July and 7 August 2020. Ad26.COV2.S was a replication-incompetent adenovirus type 26 vector expressing a prefusion-stabilized SARS-CoV-2 spike protein from the original Wuhan strain. Taken from cysteine to phenylalanine, the CDR3 has 14 residues. The retained sequence is limited to the CDR3, 42 bases, with the frame set at the first base. V lost 0 bases and J lost 4 bases; the stretch between them is 11 bases long. From the germline V gene (reference sequence), CDR1 is SGHKS and CDR2 is YYEKEE.

This receptor was obtained from a person aged 18-65 years who received the Ad26.COV2.S COVID-19 vaccine or a placebo. The V and J genes are TRBV5-5 and TRBJ2-7; TRBD1 is perhaps the D gene, given 6 matching bases. This sample comprised peripheral blood, obtained in a trial of Ad26.COV2.S vaccine versus placebo. The DNA reads TGTGCCAGCAGCTTGGTGGCAGGACAGTACGAGCAGTACTTC. It translates to CASSLVAGQYEQYF.